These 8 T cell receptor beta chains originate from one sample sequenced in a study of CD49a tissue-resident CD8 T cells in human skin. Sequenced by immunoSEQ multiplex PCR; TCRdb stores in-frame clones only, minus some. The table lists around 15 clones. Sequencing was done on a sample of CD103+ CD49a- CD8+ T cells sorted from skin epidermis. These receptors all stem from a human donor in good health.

The CDR3 reads CATSAGTCGKTYGYTF. In DNA form, the CDR3 reads TGTGCCACCAGCGCAGGTACATGTGGAAAGACCTATGGCTACACCTTC. The V gene is TRBV15, the J gene TRBJ1-2; no clear D gene. The CDR3 totals 16 residues. CDR1 and CDR2 from the germline V gene are LNHNV and YYDKDF (reference sequence). V was cut by 5 bases and J by 4 bases, with 20 bases left in between.

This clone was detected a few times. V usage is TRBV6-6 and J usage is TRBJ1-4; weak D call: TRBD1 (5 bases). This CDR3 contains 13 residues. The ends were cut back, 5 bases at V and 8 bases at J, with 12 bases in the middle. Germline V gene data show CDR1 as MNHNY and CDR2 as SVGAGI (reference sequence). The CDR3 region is CASSLGEEEKLFF. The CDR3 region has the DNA TGTGCCAGCAGTCTAGGGGAGGAGGAAAAACTGTTTTTT.

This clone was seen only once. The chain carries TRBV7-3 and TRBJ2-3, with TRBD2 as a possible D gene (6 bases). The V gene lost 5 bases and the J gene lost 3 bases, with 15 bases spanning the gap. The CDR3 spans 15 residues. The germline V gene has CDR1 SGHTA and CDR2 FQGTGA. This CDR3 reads CASSVGTSTTDTQYF. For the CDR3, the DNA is TGTGCCAGCAGCGTCGGGACTTCCACGACAGATACGCAGTATTTT.

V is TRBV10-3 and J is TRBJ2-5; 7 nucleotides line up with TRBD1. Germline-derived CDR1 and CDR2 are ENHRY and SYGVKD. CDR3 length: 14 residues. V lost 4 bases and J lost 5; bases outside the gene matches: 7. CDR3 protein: CAISANDRVETQYF. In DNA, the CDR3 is TGTGCCATCAGTGCGAACGACAGGGTTGAGACCCAGTACTTC.

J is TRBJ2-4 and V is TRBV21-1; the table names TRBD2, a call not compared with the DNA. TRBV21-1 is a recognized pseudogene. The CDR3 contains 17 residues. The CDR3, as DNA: TGTGCCAGCAGTCTGGCATTAGCTACACAAAGAAAAAACATTCAGTACTTC. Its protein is CASSLALATQRKNIQYF.

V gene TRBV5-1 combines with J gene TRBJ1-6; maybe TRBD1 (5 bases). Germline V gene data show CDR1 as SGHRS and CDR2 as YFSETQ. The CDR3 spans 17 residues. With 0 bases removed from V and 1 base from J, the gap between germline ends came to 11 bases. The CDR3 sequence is CASSLEGRASYNSPLHF. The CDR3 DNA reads TGCGCCAGCAGCTTGGAGGGCAGGGCATCCTATAATTCACCCCTCCACTTT.

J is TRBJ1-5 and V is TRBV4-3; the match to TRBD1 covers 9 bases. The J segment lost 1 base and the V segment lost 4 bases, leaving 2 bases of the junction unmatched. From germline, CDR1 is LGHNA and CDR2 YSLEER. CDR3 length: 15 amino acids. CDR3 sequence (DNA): TGCGCCAGCAGCCGAGACAGGGGGAGCAATCAGCCCCAGCATTTT. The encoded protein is CASSRDRGSNQPQHF.

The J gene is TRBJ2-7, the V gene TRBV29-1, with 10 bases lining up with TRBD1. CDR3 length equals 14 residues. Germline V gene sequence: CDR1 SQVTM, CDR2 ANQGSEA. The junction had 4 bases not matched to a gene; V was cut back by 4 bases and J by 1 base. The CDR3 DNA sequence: TGCAGCGTTGCTGGGACAGGGGTATCCTACGAGCAGTACTTC. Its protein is CSVAGTGVSYEQYF.